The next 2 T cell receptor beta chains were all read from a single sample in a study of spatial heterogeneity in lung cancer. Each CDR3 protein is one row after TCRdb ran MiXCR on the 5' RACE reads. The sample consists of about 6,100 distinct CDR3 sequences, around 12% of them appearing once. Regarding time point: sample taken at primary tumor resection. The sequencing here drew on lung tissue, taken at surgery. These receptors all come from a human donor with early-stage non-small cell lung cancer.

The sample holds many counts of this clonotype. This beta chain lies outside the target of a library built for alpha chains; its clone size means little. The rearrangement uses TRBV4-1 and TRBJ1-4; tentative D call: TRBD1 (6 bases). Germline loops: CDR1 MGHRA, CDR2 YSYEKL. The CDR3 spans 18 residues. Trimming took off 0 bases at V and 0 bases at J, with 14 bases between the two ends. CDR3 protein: CASSQERAKGATNEKLFF. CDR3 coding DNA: TGCGCCAGCAGCCAAGAAAGGGCAAAGGGGGCAACTAATGAAAAACTGTTTTTT.

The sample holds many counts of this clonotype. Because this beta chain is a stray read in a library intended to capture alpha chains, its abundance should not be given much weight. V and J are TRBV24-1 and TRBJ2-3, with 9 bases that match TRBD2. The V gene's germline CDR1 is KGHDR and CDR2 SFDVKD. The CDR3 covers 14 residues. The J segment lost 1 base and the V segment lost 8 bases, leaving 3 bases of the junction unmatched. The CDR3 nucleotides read TGTGCCACCACGGCGGGAGGGGGCACAGATACGCAGTATTTT. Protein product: CATTAGGGTDTQYF.